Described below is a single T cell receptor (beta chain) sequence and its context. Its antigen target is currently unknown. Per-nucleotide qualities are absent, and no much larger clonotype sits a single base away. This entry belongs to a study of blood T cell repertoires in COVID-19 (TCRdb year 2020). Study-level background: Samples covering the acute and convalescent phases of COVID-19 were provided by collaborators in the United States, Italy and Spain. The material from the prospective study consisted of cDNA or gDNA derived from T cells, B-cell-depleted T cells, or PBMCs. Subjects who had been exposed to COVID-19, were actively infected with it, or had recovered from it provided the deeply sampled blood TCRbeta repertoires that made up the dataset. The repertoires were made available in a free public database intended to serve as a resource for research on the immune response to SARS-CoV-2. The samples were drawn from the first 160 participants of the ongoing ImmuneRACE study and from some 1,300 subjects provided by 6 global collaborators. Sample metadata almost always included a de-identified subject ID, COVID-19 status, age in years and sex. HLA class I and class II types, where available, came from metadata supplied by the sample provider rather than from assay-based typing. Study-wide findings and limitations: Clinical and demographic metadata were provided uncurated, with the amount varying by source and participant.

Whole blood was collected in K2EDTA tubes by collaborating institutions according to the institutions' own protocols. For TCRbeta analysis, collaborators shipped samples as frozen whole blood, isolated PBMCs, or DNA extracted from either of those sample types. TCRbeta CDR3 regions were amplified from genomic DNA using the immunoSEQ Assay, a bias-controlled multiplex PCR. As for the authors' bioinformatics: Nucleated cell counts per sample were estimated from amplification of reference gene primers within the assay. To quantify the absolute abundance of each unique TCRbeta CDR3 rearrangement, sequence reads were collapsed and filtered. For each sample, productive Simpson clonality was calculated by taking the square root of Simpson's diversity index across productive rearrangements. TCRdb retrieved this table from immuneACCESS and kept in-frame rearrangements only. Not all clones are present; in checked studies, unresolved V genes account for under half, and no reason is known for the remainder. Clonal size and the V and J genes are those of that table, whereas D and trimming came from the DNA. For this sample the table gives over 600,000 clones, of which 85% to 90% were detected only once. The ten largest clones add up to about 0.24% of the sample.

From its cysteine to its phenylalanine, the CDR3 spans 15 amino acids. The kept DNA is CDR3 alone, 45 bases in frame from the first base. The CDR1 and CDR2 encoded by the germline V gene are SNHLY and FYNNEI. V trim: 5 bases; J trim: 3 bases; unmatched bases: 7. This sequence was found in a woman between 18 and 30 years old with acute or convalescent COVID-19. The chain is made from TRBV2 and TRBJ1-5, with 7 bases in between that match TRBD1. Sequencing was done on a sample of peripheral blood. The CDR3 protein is CASSLDRADNQPQHF. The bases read TGTGCCAGCAGTCTAGACAGGGCGGACAATCAGCCCCAGCATTTT.